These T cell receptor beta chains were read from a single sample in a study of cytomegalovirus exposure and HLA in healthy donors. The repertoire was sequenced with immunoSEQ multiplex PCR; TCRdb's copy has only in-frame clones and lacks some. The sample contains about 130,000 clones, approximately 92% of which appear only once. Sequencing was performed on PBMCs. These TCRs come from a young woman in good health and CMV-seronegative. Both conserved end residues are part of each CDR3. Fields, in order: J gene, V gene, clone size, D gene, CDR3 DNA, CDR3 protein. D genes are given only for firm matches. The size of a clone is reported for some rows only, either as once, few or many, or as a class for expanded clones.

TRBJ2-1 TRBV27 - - TGTGCCAGCAGTTACCTCCCCGACAGGAAGCAGTTCTTC CASSYLPDRKQFF
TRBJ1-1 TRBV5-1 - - TGCGCCAGCAGCTTGCCGGTAGAGAACACTGAAGCTTTCTTT CASSLPVENTEAFF
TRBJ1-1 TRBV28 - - TGTGCCAGCAGTTTCGGAGGGACGATCCACACTGAAGCTTTCTTT CASSFGGTIHTEAFF
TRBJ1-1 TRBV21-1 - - TGTGGGACTTTGAACACTGAAGCTTTCTTT CGTLNTEAFF
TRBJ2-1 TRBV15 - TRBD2 TGTGCCACCAGCAGAACCTTGGGACTAGTGTCCTACAATGAGCAGTTCTTC CATSRTLGLVSYNEQFF
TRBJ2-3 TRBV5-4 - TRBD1 TGTGCCAGCAGCCCTGGACAGGGAACAGATACGCAGTATTTT CASSPGQGTDTQYF
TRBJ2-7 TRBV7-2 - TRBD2 TGTGCCAGCAGCTTTGCCCCCCAGGGAGGGTGGTACGAGCAGTACTTC CASSFAPQGGWYEQYF
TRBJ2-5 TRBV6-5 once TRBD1 TGTGCCAGCAGCGTTCAGGGGGAGCAGACCCAGTACTTC CASSVQGEQTQYF
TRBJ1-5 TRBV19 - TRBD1 TGTGCCAGTAGTATAGGGGACAGGGCGGGCAATCAGCCCCAGCATTTT CASSIGDRAGNQPQHF
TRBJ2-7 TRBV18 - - TGTGCCAGCTCACGGGCTAACGAGCAGTACTTC CASSRANEQYF
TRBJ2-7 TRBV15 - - TGTGCCACCAGCAGAGGTCCCCTAGCGACAAGTAAGGAGCAGTACTTC CATSRGPLATSKEQYF
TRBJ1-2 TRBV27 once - TGTGCCAGCAAGGGGGATGGCTACACCTTC CASKGDGYTF
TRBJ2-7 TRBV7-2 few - TGTGCCAGCAGCTTGTTACAGGGACACGAGCAGTACTTC CASSLLQGHEQYF
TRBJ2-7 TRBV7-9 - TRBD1 TGTGCCAGCCGGAGTACCGGGACAGGGTACGAGCAGTACTTC CASRSTGTGYEQYF
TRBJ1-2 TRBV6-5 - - TGTGCCAGCAGTTACTCGGGGGGGCTGAACTATGGCTACACCTTC CASSYSGGLNYGYTF
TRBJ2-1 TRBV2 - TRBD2 TGTGCTAAAACTAGCGGCCTCTACAATGAGCAGTTCTTC CAKTSGLYNEQFF
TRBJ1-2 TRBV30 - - TGTGCCTGGAGTGCCGGGAGCCCTTATGGCTACACCTTC CAWSAGSPYGYTF
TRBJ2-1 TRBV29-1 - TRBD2 TGCAGCGTTGACAAGCGGGAGGGGGGGGATGAGCAGTTCTTC CSVDKREGGDEQFF
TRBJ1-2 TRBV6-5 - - TGTGCCAGCAGTTATTTGACAGACAAACCTAACTATGGCTACACCTTC CASSYLTDKPNYGYTF
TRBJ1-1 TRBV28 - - TGTGCCAGCAGTTTAGGGGGGACCACAGCTTTCTTT CASSLGGTTAFF
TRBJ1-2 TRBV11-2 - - TGTGCCAGCAGCTACGCAGAGGATATGGGCTACACCTTC CASSYAEDMGYTF
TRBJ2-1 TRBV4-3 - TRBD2 TGCGCCAGCAGCCAAGTGGGGGGGAGCTCCTACAATGAGCAGTTCTTC CASSQVGGSSYNEQFF
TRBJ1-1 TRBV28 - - TGTGCCAGCAGTTTGTTTTCAGGGGAAGCTTTCTTT CASSLFSGEAFF
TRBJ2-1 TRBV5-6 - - TGTGCCAGCTCTGCGGAGGTTGAGCAGTTCTTC CASSAEVEQFF
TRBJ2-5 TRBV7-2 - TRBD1 TGTGCCAGCAGCCCAGGGGACAGCTGGCAAGAGACCCAGTACTTC CASSPGDSWQETQYF
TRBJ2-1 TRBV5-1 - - TGCGCCAGCAGCTTGGAAGGGAGTTTCCGAAGGAATGAGCAGTTCTTC CASSLEGSFRRNEQFF
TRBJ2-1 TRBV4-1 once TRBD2 TGCGCCAGCAGCCACCAGCGGGAGCCCAATAGTGAGCAGTTCTTC CASSHQREPNSEQFF
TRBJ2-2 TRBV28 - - TGTGCCAGCGGAGACGGGTCCTGGGACACCGGGGAGCTGTTTTTT CASGDGSWDTGELFF
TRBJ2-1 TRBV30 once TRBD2 TGTGCCTGGAGCACTAGCGGGTTCAATGAGCAGTTCTTC CAWSTSGFNEQFF
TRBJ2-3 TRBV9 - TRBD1 TGTGCCAGCAGCGTAGCTCCCTGGACAGGGTTGGATACGCAGTATTTT CASSVAPWTGLDTQYF
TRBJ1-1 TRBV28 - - TGTGCCAGCAGACCCGGCGGGGCGAACACTGAAGCTTTCTTT CASRPGGANTEAFF
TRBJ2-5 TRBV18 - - TGTGCCAGCTCACCGCCGGGGTTGGAGACCCAGTACTTC CASSPPGLETQYF
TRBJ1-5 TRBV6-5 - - TGTGCCAGCAGTTACGGACTCAATCAGCCCCAGCATTTT CASSYGLNQPQHF
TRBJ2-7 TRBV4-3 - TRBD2 TGCGCCAGCAGCCAAGAGGGGGGGGACTCCTACGAGCAGTACTTC CASSQEGGDSYEQYF
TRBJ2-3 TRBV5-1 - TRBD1 TGCGCCAGCAGCTCCCGACAGGGTCCGGGCGCTACAGATACGCAGTATTTT CASSSRQGPGATDTQYF
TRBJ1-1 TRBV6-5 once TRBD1 TGTGCCAGCAAGGGAGACAGGGCATTAGTAACTGAAGCTTTCTTT CASKGDRALVTEAFF
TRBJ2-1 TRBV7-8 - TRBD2 TGTGCCAGCAGCTTACAGGGACTAGCGGGATACAATGAGCAGTTCTTC CASSLQGLAGYNEQFF
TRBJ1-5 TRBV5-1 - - TGCGCCAGCAGCTTGGAGAGGACACCTAATCAGCCCCAGCATTTT CASSLERTPNQPQHF
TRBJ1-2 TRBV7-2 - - TGTGCCAGCAGCTTAGTCAGCTATGGCTACACCTTC CASSLVSYGYTF
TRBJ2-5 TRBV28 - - TGTGCCAGCAGTTTATCGGGAGCCCCTCCCAGGACCCAGTACTTC CASSLSGAPPRTQYF
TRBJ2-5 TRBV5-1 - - TGCGCCAGCAGCTTGGAGGGGTGGGGAGAGACCCAGTACTTC CASSLEGWGETQYF
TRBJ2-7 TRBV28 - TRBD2 TGTGCCAGCAGTTTGGGGACTAGCCTCTCACCCTACGAGCAGTACTTC CASSLGTSLSPYEQYF
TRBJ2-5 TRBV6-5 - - TGTGCCAGCAGTTACCAACCACAGGGTACCTCGGGGACCCAGTACTTC CASSYQPQGTSGTQYF
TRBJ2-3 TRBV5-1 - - TGCGCCAGCGATTTGGGGGGTCCAGATACGCAGTATTTT CASDLGGPDTQYF
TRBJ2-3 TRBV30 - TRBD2 TGTGCCACCACCCGGACTAGCGGCCACACAGATACGCAGTATTTT CATTRTSGHTDTQYF
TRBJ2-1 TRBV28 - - TGTGCCAGCAGTCCCCCCCTCTCGAATGAGCAGTTCTTC CASSPPLSNEQFF
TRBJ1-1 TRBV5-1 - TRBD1 TGCGCCAGCAGCTCACCGACAGGGGGGAACACTGAAGCTTTCTTT CASSSPTGGNTEAFF
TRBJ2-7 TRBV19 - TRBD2 TGTGCCAGTAGTAAGCGGGGTGACTACGGGGAGCAGTACTTC CASSKRGDYGEQYF
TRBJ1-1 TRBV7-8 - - TGTGCCAGCAGCTTGGGCAGAGAAGCTTTCTTT CASSLGREAFF